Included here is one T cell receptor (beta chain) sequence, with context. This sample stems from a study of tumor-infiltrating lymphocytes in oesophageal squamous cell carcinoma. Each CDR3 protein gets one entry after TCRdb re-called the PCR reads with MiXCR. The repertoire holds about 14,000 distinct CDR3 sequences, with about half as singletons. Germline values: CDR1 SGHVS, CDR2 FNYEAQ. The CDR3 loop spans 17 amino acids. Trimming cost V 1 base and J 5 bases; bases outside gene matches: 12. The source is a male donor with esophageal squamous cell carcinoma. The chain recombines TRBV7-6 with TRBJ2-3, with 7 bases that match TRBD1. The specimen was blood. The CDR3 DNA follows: TGTGCCAGCAGCTTAGGAGTTTACGGGCCAGGGGGAGATACGCAGTATTTT. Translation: CASSLGVYGPGGDTQYF.